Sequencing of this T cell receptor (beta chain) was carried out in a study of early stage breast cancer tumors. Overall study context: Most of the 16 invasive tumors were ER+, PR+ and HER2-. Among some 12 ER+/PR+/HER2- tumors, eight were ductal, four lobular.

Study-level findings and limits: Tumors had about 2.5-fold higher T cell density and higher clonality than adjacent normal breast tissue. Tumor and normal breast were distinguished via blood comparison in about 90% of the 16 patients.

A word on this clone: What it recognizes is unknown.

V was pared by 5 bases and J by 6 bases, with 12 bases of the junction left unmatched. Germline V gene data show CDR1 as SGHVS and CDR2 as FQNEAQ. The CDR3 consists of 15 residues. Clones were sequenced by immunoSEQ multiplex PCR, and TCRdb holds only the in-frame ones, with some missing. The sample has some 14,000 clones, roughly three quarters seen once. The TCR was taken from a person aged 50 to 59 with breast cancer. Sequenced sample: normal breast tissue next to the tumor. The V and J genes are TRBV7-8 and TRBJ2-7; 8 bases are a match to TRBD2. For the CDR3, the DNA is TGTGCCAGCAGCCAACAGAGCGGGAGTAGCTCCGAGCAGTACTTC. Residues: CASSQQSGSSSEQYF.